The subject of this entry is one T cell receptor (beta chain). Its antigen is not identified. V lost 5 bases to trimming and J lost 5 bases, with 10 bases between them. This CDR3 spans 13 amino acids. Germline V CDR1 and CDR2: SGHRS, YFSETQ. Some clones are missing from TCRdb's copy, which holds only in-frame ones; the method was immunoSEQ multiplex PCR. The sample records under 85,000 clones, about 86% being singletons. The sample belongs to a study of OX40 agonist ivuxolimab in advanced cancers. General study findings and limits: The study observed clonal expansion of CD4+ and CD8+ blood T cells by week 6 at 0.1 to 3.0 mg/kg.

Sampled blood was obtained at baseline, cycle 4 day 1, and cycle 7 day 1. The sample consisted of CD4+ or CD8+ T cells sorted from blood, taken in a trial of the OX40 agonist ivuxolimab. The receptor was isolated from an adult with an advanced solid tumor such as melanoma, head and neck, liver or kidney cancer. This chain links TRBV5-1 with TRBJ1-4; D not resolved. The CDR3 region has the DNA TGCGCCAGCAGACCTGAAAAGAATGAAAAACTGTTTTTT. Its protein product is CASRPEKNEKLFF.